This T cell receptor beta chain was observed in a study of OX40 agonist ivuxolimab in advanced cancers. CDR3 length: 14 amino acids. The V and J ends lost 3 bases and 5 bases respectively, with 14 bases between them. The germline V gene encodes CDR1 GTSNPN and CDR2 SVGIG (reference sequence). This clone came up once. The data were produced by immunoSEQ multiplex PCR, yet TCRdb's version contains in-frame clones alone and is incomplete. The sample lists 55,000 to 75,000 clones; roughly 82% were seen once. This TCR derives from an adult with an advanced solid tumor such as melanoma, head and neck, liver or kidney cancer. The sample was CD4+ or CD8+ T cells sorted from blood, taken in a trial of the OX40 agonist ivuxolimab. V and J are TRBV30 and TRBJ1-3; tentatively, D is TRBD1 (5 bases). This chain's CDR3 is CAWRFQGGRNTIYF. CDR3 DNA sequence: TGTGCCTGGAGGTTTCAGGGAGGTAGAAACACCATATATTTT.